A selection of T cell receptor beta chains follows, all from one sample in a study of identical twins. Each CDR3 protein gets one entry after TCRdb re-called the 5' RACE reads with MiXCR. Of a few hundred thousand distinct CDR3 sequences listed, around a tenth were seen once; the top ten hold 2.5% to 3%. These data were likewise used in another study, on yellow fever vaccine responses in identical twins.

Sequenced: PBMCs. Receptor source: a woman in her late teens or twenties in good health. The CDR3 runs from the conserved cysteine through the conserved F or W. The order of the fields is D gene, V gene, J gene, clone size, CDR3 DNA, CDR3 protein. A D gene is named only where the DNA matches it firmly. Size tells how often a clone was seen (once, few, many) or the class of an expanded clone, and some rows leave it out.

.	TRBV7-9	TRBJ1-2	many	TGTGCCAGCAGCTTAGGGCAGTCCTATGGCTACACCTTC	CASSLGQSYGYTF
.	TRBV20-1	TRBJ2-1	few	TGCAGTGCTAGAGATTCGGGGAAAAGCTCCTACAATGAGCAGTTCTTC	CSARDSGKSSYNEQFF
.	TRBV5-1	TRBJ1-1	many	TGCGCCAGCAGCTTGGTGGGGGACACTGAAGCTTTCTTT	CASSLVGDTEAFF
.	TRBV20-1	TRBJ2-7	few	TGCAGTGCCGGTGATAGGAGGGGGAGCTCCTACGAGCAGTACTTC	CSAGDRRGSSYEQYF
TRBD1	TRBV4-1	TRBJ2-5	.	TGCGCCAGCAGCCAAGCGGGTTTGAGGGGGCAGGAGACCCAGTACTTC	CASSQAGLRGQETQYF
TRBD1	TRBV20-1	TRBJ2-7	many	TGCAGTGCTAAGGACAGGACCTACGAGCAGTACTTC	CSAKDRTYEQYF
TRBD1	TRBV2	TRBJ2-1	.	TGTGCCAGCAGTGGGCACAGGGGGCGTGAGCAGTTCTTC	CASSGHRGREQFF
TRBD2	TRBV20-1	TRBJ2-7	few	TGCAGTGCTAGAGACGATGGACTAGCGGGCAACTACGAGCAGTACTTC	CSARDDGLAGNYEQYF
.	TRBV30	TRBJ1-5	few	TGTGCCTGGAGTGCCGGGGGTCAGCCCCAGCATTTT	CAWSAGGQPQHF
.	TRBV7-2	TRBJ2-3	many	TGTGCCAGCAGCTTAGTTTCCAGGCTCACAGATACGCAGTATTTT	CASSLVSRLTDTQYF
.	TRBV5-4	TRBJ2-7	few	TGTGCCAGCAGCTTGAAAGGCAGCCTCTACGAGCAGTACTTC	CASSLKGSLYEQYF
TRBD2	TRBV7-9	TRBJ2-3	few	TGTGCCAGCAGCTTAGAGGGCCTAGCGGATTTCGGTACGCAGTATTTT	CASSLEGLADFGTQYF
.	TRBV12-3/TRBV12-4	TRBJ2-5	few	TGTGCCAGCAGTCCGCTAGATAGGGGGACCCAGTACTTC	CASSPLDRGTQYF
TRBD2	TRBV6-4	TRBJ2-3	few	TGTGCCAGCAGTGACTCCACCGGGGGGGCAGATACGCAGTATTTT	CASSDSTGGADTQYF
.	TRBV29-1	TRBJ2-6	.	TGCAGCGTTGCTGTCTCTGGGGCCAACGTCCTGACTTTC	CSVAVSGANVLTF
TRBD2	TRBV7-8	TRBJ2-5	.	TGTGCCAGCAGCTCCCTACCGGGACTACCCCAAGAGACCCAGTACTTC	CASSSLPGLPQETQYF
.	TRBV29-1	TRBJ1-2	few	TGCACCGTAAAGGAAGACCTCTATGGCTACACCTTC	CTVKEDLYGYTF
.	TRBV5-1	TRBJ1-1	many	TGCGCCAGCAGCTTGGCCGGGGGGCGGTTTGAAGCTTTCTTT	CASSLAGGRFEAFF
.	TRBV4-3	TRBJ2-7	many	TGCGCCAGCAGCCAAGGGGGACTGGGAGGGGGGGAGCAGTACTTC	CASSQGGLGGGEQYF
.	TRBV6-5	TRBJ1-4	many	TGTGCCAGCAGTTACTCGACTTCAACTAATGAAAAACTGTTTTTT	CASSYSTSTNEKLFF
.	TRBV11-1	TRBJ2-7	few	TGTGCCAGCAGCTTAGGGACACCTCACGAGCAGTACTTC	CASSLGTPHEQYF
.	TRBV5-6	TRBJ2-1	.	TGTGCCAGCAGATTGATGGGGCCCTCCTACAATGAGCAGTTCTTC	CASRLMGPSYNEQFF
.	TRBV3-1	TRBJ2-7	.	TGTGCCAGCAGCCAAGACTCCAGCCAACGCTTCGAGCAGTACTTC	CASSQDSSQRFEQYF
.	TRBV29-1	TRBJ2-1	few	TGCAGCGTCCCCGGGACCCGCTCCTACAATGAGCAGTTCTTC	CSVPGTRSYNEQFF
.	TRBV7-9	TRBJ1-1	.	TGTGCCAGCAGCTTTGAAGGGAGTGGCACTGAAGCTTTCTTT	CASSFEGSGTEAFF
.	TRBV20-1	TRBJ2-5	.	TGCAGTGCTACTCTCCCCGGGGCGGCCCACCAAGAGACCCAGTACTTC	CSATLPGAAHQETQYF
.	TRBV27	TRBJ2-3	few	TGTGCCAGCAGTGCCTACAAGACTAGCACAGATACGCAGTATTTT	CASSAYKTSTDTQYF
.	TRBV7-9	TRBJ2-1	many	TGTGCCAGCAGCGGGGAACAGGGACGTGGCAATGAGCAGTTCTTC	CASSGEQGRGNEQFF
TRBD2	TRBV7-2	TRBJ2-7	.	TGTGCCAGCAGCTTTAGCGGGGATAGCTCCTACGAGCAGTACTTC	CASSFSGDSSYEQYF